The source of this T cell receptor (beta chain) is a study of cytomegalovirus exposure and HLA in healthy donors. The overall study: Earlier findings included 90 million to 120 million unique TCR beta sequences obtained from approximately 170 million T cells.

Study-wide results and caveats: Rarity characterized most TCR sequences, yet some public TCRs appeared in many donors.

The CDR3 is 15 amino acids. Trimming removed 4 bases at V and 0 bases at J, with 9 bases between. Germline lookup yields CDR1 SNHLY and CDR2 FYNNEI. With regard to this clone: The antigen is unknown.

The PCR used 60 Vbeta and 13 Jbeta primers. Clones were read by immunoSEQ multiplex PCR, and TCRdb kept only the in-frame ones, dropping some. The data hold about 140,000 clones, with about 80% observed a single time. The sequencing input was PBMCs. The chain links TRBV2 to TRBJ2-2; D gene uncertain. The sequence derives from a man aged 25-45 years in good health and CMV-seropositive. DNA for the CDR3: TGTGCCAGCAGTGGCGGTTCTTCGAACACCGGGGAGCTGTTTTTT. Encoded protein: CASSGGSSNTGELFF. The full variable domain, completed using reference TRBV2 and TRBJ2-2, is EPEVTQTPSHQVTQMGQEVILRCVPISNHLYFYWYRQILGQKVEFLVSFYNNEISEKSEIFDDQFSVERPDGSNFTLKIRSTKLEDSAMYFCASSGGSSNTGELFFGEGSRLTVL.